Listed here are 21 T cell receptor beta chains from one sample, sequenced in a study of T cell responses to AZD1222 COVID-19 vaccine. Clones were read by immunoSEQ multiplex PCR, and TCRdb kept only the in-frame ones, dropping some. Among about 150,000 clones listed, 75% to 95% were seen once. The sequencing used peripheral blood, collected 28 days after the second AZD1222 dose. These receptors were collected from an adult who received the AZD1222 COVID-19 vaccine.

The CDR3: CASSEYSGTEIMEPQHF. CDR3 nucleotides: TGTGCCAGCAGTGAATACTCCGGGACAGAGATAATGGAGCCCCAGCATTTT. The J gene is TRBJ1-5, the V gene TRBV25-1, with 7 bases that match TRBD1. The CDR3 totals 17 residues. From germline, CDR1 is MGHDK and CDR2 SYGVNS. V trimming: 0 bases; J trimming: 8 bases; junction bases outside the gene matches: 13. Full variable domain (outside the CDR3, taken from reference TRBV25-1 and TRBJ1-5): EADIYQTPRYLVIGTGKKITLECSQTMGHDKMYWYQQDPGMELHLIHYSYGVNSTEKGDLSSESTVSRIRTEHFPLTLESARPSHTSQYLCASSEYSGTEIMEPQHFGDGTRLSIL.

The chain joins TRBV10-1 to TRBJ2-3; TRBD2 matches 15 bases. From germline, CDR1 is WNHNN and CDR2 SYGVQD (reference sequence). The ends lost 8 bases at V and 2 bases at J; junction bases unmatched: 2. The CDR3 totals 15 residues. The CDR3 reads CASWTSGRDTDTQYF. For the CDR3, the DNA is TGCGCCAGCTGGACTAGCGGGAGGGACACAGATACGCAGTATTTT.

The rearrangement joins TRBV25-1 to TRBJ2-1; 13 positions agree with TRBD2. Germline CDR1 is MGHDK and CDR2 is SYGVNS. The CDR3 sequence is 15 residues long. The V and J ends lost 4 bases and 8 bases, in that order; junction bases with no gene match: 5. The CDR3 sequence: CASSAGGLAGYEQFF. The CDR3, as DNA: TGTGCCAGCAGTGCAGGGGGACTAGCGGGATATGAGCAGTTCTTC.

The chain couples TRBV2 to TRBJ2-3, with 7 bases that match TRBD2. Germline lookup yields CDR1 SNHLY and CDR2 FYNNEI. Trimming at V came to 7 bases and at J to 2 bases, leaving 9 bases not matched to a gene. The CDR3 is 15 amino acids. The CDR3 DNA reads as TGTGCCAGCAAGCGGGGCCCCATCCCCACAGATACGCAGTATTTT. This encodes CASKRGPIPTDTQYF.

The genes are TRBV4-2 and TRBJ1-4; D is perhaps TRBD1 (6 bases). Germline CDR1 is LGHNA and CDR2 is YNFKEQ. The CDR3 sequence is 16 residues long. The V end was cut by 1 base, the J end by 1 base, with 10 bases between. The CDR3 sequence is CASSQAPQGTNEKLFF. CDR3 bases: TGTGCCAGCAGCCAAGCTCCACAGGGAACTAATGAAAAACTGTTTTTT.

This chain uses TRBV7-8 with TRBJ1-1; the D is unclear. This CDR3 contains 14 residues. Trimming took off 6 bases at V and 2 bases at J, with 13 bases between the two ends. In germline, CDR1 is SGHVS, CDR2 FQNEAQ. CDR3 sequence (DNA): TGTGCCAGCAGTTTACGGGTCAGCAACACTGAAGCTTTCTTT. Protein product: CASSLRVSNTEAFF.

The CDR3 loop is CASRVAISSYEQYF. For the CDR3, the DNA is TGTGCCAGTAGGGTAGCCATAAGCTCCTACGAGCAGTACTTC. The chain couples TRBV19 to TRBJ2-7, with D unresolved. V lost 6 bases, J lost 0 bases, and 12 bases lay in between. The CDR3 extends over 14 amino acids. Germline loops: CDR1 LNHDA, CDR2 SQIVND (reference sequence).

The CDR3 coding sequence is TGTGCCAGCTCACCACCGCAAGGGGGGACCACCGGGGAGCTGTTTTTT. Translating gives CASSPPQGGTTGELFF. The chain joins TRBV18 to TRBJ2-2, with D perhaps assigned TRBD1 or TRBD2 (6 bases each). The CDR3 has 16 residues. The V end was cut by 0 bases, the J end by 4 bases, with 12 bases between. Looked up from germline, CDR1 is KGHSH and CDR2 is LQKENI. The full variable domain, rest sourced from reference TRBV18 and TRBJ2-2, is NAGVMQNPRHLVRRRGQEARLRCSPMKGHSHVYWYRQLPEEGLKFMVYLQKENIIDESGMPKERFSAEFPKEGPSILRIQQVVRGDSAAYFCASSPPQGGTTGELFFGEGSRLTVL.

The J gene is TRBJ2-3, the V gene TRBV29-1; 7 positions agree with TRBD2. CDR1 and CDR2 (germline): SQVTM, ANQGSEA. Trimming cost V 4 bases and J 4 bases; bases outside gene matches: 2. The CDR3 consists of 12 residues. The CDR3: CSVGGRADTQYF. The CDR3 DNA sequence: TGCAGCGTTGGTGGGAGGGCAGATACGCAGTATTTT.

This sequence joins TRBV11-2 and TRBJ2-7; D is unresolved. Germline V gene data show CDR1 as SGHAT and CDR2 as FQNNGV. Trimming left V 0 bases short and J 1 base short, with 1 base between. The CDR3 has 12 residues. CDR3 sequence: CASSLDSYEQYF. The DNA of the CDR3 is TGTGCCAGCAGCTTAGATTCCTACGAGCAGTACTTC.

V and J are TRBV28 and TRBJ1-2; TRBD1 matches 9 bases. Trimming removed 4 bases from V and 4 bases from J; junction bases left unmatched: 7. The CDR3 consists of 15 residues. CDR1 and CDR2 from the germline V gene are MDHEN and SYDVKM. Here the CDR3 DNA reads TGTGCCAGCAGTTACACAGGGGGCGCGGGCTATGGCTACACCTTC. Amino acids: CASSYTGGAGYGYTF.

The CDR3 region is CASSPRESHYGYTF. CDR3 nucleotides: TGTGCCAGCAGCCCCAGGGAATCCCACTATGGCTACACCTTC. This rearrangement joins TRBV3-1 (or the pseudogene TRBV3-2) to TRBJ1-2; possibly TRBD1 for D (5 bases). Deletions cut 4 bases from V and 3 bases from J, with 12 bases between. The CDR3 covers 14 residues. The germline V gene encodes CDR1 LGHDT and CDR2 YNNKEL (reference sequence).

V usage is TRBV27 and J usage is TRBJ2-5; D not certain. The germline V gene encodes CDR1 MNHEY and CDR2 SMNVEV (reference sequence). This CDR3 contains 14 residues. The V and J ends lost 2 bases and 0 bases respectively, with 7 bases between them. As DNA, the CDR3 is TGTGCCAGCAGTTTAACCCCGTACCAAGAGACCCAGTACTTC. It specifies CASSLTPYQETQYF.

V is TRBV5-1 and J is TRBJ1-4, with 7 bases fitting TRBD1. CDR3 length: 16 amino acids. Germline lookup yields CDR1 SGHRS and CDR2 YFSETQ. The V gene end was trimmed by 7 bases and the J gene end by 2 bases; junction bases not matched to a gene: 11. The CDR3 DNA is TGCGCCAGCGGGCCCGGGACAGATTTGACTAATGAAAAACTGTTTTTT. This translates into CASGPGTDLTNEKLFF.

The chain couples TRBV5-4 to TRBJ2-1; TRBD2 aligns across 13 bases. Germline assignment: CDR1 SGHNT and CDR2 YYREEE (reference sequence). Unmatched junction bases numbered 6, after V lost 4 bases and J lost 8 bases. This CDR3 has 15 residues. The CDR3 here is CASSPGGLAGDEQFF. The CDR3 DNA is TGTGCCAGCAGCCCGGGAGGACTAGCGGGAGATGAGCAGTTCTTC.

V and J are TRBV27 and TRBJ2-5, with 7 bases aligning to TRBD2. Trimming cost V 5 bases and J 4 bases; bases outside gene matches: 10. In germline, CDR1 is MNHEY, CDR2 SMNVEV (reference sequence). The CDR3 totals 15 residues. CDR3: CASSPTRQRGETQYF. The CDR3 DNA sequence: TGTGCCAGCAGTCCTACCCGACAGCGGGGAGAGACCCAGTACTTC.

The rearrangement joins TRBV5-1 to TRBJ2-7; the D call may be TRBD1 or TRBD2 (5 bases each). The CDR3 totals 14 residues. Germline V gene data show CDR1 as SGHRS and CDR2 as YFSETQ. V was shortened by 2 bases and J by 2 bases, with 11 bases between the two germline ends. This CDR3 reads CASSFRDRTYEQYF. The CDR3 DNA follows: TGCGCCAGCAGCTTCCGGGACCGAACCTACGAGCAGTACTTC.

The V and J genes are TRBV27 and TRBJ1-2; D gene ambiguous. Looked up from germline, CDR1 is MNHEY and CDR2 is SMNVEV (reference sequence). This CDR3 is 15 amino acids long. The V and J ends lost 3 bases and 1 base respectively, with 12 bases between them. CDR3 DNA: TGTGCCAGCAGTTTCACGCCCAACGGTAACTATGGCTACACCTTC. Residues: CASSFTPNGNYGYTF.

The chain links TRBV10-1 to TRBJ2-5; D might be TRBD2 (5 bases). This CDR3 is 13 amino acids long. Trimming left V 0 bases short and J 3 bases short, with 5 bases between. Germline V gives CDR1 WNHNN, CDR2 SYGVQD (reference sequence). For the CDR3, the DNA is TGCGCCAGCAGTGAGTCCGGGGAAGAGACCCAGTACTTC. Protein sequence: CASSESGEETQYF.

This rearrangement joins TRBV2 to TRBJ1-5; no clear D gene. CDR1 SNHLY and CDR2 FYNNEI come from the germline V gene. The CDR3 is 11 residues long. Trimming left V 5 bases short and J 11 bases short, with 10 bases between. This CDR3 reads CASSYSASQHF. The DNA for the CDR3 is TGTGCCAGCAGTTACTCCGCGTCCCAGCATTTT.

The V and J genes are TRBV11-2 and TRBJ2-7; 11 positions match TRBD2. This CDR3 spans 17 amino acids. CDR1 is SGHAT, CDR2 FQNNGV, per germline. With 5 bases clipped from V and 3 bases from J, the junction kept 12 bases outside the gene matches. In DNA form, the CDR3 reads TGTGCCAGCAGCATTAGCGGGAGGGTGAATTATATCTACGAGCAGTACTTC. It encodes CASSISGRVNYIYEQYF.